These 2 T cell receptor beta chains were sequenced from one sample in a study of blood T cell repertoires in COVID-19. The table came from immunoSEQ multiplex PCR; TCRdb's copy has only in-frame clones and leaves some out. The table records about 400,000 clones, around 90% of them present only once. Sequencing was done on a sample of peripheral blood. The origin of the receptors is a human donor in a cohort sampled during active COVID-19.

The chain combines TRBV11-2 with TRBJ1-5; D gene uncertain. Germline V gene lookup returns CDR1 SGHAT and CDR2 FQNNGV. The CDR3 sequence is 15 residues long. The V end lost 1 base, the J end lost 0 bases, and 7 bases lay between the germline ends. CDR3 coding DNA: TGTGCCAGCAGCTTAGCAGGTTATAGCAATCAGCCCCAGCATTTT. This translates into CASSLAGYSNQPQHF.

This clone was observed once. The V gene is TRBV28, the J gene TRBJ2-3, with TRBD2 identical over 7 bases. J gave up 6 bases and V 3 bases, and 6 bases lay outside the gene matches. Per the germline V gene, CDR1 is MDHEN and CDR2 is SYDVKM. The CDR3 is made up of 14 amino acids. DNA of the CDR3: TGTGCCAGCAGTTTGGGAGGGGCACGGGATACGCAGTATTTT. It specifies CASSLGGARDTQYF.